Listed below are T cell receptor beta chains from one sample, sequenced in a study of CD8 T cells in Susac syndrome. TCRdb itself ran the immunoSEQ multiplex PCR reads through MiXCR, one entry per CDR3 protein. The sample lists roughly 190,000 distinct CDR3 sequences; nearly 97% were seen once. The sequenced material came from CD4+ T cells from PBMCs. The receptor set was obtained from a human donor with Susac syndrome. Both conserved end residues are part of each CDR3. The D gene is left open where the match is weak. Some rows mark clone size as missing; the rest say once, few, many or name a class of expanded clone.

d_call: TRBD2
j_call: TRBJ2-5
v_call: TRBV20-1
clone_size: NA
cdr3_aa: CSASSPSGGFKETQYF
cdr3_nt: TGCAGTGCATCCAGTCCTAGCGGGGGATTTAAAGAGACCCAGTACTTC

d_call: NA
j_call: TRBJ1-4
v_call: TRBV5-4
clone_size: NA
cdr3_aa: CASRGHEDGEKLFF
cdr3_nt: TGTGCCAGCAGAGGACACGAGGATGGTGAAAAACTGTTTTTT

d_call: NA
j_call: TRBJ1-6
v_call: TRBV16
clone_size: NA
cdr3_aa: CASSARGGGNSPLHF
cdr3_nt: TGTGCCAGCAGCGCAAGGGGTGGGGGTAATTCACCCCTCCACTTT

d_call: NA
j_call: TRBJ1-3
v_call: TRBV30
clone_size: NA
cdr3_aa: CAWGPNRGNTIYF
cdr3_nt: TGTGCCTGGGGACCCAACAGGGGAAACACCATATATTTT

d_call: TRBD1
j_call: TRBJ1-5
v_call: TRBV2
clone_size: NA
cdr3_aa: CASSGDRANSNQPQHF
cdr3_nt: TGTGCCAGCAGTGGGGACAGGGCCAATAGCAATCAGCCCCAGCATTTT

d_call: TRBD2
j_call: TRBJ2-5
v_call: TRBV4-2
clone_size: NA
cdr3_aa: CASSQGLAGGRGETQYF
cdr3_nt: TGTGCCAGCAGCCAAGGGCTAGCGGGGGGAAGAGGAGAGACCCAGTACTTC

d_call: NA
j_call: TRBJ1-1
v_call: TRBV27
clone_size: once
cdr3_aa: CASSFPGRVAFF
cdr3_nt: TGTGCCAGCAGTTTCCCGGGAAGGGTGGCTTTCTTT

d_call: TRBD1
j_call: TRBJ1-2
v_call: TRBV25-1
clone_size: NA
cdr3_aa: CASSLTGKGGYTF
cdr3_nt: TGTGCCAGCAGCCTGACAGGGAAAGGTGGCTACACCTTC

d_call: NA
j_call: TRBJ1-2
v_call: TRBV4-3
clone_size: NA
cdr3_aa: CASSQETRSYGYTF
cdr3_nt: TGCGCCAGCAGCCAGGAAACTAGGAGCTATGGCTACACCTTC

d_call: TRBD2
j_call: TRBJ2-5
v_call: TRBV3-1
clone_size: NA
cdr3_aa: CASSQAPGGQETQYF
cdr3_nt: TGTGCCAGCAGCCAAGCTCCGGGGGGTCAAGAGACCCAGTACTTC

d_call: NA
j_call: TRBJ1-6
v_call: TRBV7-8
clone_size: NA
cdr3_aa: CASSLLAESNSPLHF
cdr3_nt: TGTGCCAGCAGCCTTCTTGCAGAGAGCAATTCACCCCTCCACTTT

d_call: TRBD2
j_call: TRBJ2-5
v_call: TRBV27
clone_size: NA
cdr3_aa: CASSLRGGPETQYF
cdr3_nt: TGTGCCAGCAGTTTACGGGGGGGCCCGGAGACCCAGTACTTC

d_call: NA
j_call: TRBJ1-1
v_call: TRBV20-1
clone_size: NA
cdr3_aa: CSADPTGMNTEAFF
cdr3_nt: TGCAGTGCTGACCCGACGGGCATGAACACTGAAGCTTTCTTT

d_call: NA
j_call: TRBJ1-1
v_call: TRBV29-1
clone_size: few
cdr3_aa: CSVGENTEAFF
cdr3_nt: TGCAGCGTTGGGGAGAACACTGAAGCTTTCTTT

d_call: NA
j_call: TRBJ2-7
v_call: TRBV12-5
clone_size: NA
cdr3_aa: CASVLQGSYEQYF
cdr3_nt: TGTGCTAGTGTCCTCCAGGGTTCTTACGAGCAGTACTTC

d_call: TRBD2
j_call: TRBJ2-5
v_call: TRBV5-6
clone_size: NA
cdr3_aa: CASSSPVGRGGQETQYF
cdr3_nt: TGTGCCAGCAGCTCCCCCGTGGGGCGGGGAGGGCAAGAGACCCAGTACTTC

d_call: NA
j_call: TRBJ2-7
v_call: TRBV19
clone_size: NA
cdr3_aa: CASSRHRTYEQYF
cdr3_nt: TGTGCCAGTAGTAGACACAGAACTTACGAGCAGTACTTC

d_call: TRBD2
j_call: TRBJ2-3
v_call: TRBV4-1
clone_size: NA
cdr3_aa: CASSHPSGGTDTQYF
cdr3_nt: TGCGCCAGCAGCCACCCTAGCGGGGGCACAGATACGCAGTATTTT

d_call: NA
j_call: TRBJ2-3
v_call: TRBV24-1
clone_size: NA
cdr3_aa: CATIKIHLPDSQSTDTQYF
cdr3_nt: TGTGCCACCATCAAGATCCACTTGCCGGACAGCCAAAGCACAGATACGCAGTATTTT

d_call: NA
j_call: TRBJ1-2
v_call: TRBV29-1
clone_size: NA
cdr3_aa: CSANRVNYGYTF
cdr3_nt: TGCAGCGCCAACAGGGTTAACTATGGCTACACCTTC

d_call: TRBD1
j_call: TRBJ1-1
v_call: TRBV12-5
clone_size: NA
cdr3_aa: CASGLDPTGLLTEAFF
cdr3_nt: TGTGCTAGTGGTTTGGATCCGACAGGGCTTCTCACTGAAGCTTTCTTT

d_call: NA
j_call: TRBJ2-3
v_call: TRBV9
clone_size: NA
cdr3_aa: CASSVSGSTDTQYF
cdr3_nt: TGTGCCAGCAGCGTATCAGGGTCCACAGATACGCAGTATTTT

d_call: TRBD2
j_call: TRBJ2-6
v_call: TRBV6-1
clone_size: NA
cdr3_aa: CASSLTSGGPGANVLTF
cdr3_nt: TGTGCCAGCAGTCTAACTAGCGGGGGGCCAGGGGCCAACGTCCTGACTTTC

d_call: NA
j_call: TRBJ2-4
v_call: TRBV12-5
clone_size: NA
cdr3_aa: CASGLFLSGAERAKNIQYF
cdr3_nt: TGTGCTAGTGGTTTATTCTTGTCCGGTGCAGAACGAGCCAAAAACATTCAGTACTTC

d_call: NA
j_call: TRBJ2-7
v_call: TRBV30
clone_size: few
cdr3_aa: CAWQPTSSYEQYF
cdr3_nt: TGTGCCTGGCAGCCTACTAGCTCCTACGAGCAGTACTTC

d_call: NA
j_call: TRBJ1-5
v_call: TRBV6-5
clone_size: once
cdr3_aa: CASSYFSPGQGLNQPQHF
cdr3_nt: TGTGCCAGCAGTTACTTCTCTCCGGGGCAGGGGCTCAATCAGCCCCAGCATTTT

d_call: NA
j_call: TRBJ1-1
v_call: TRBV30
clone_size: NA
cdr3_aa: CAWSVTRKSLWTEAFF
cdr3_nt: TGTGCCTGGAGTGTAACAAGGAAGAGCTTGTGGACTGAAGCTTTCTTT

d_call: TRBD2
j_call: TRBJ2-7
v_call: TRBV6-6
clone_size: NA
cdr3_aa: CASRGTSGGLSYEQYF
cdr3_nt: TGTGCCAGCAGAGGGACTAGCGGGGGACTCTCCTACGAGCAGTACTTC

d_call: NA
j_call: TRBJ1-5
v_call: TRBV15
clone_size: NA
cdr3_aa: CATSRDPGADQPQHF
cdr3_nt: TGTGCCACCAGCAGAGATCCAGGGGCCGATCAGCCCCAGCATTTT

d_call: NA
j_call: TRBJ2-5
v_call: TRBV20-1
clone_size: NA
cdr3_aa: CSASGTGLNQTQYF
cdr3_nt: TGCAGTGCTAGTGGCACAGGGCTAAATCAGACCCAGTACTTC

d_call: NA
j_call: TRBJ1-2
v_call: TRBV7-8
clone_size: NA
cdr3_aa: CASSLASDGGYGYTF
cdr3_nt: TGTGCCAGCAGCTTAGCGTCTGATGGGGGGTATGGCTACACCTTC

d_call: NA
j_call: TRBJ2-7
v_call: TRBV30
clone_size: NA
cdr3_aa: CAWKIFSEQYF
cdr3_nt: TGTGCCTGGAAAATCTTCTCCGAGCAGTACTTC

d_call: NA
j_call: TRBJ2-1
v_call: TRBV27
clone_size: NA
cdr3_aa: CASSFVQADTYNEQFF
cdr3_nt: TGTGCCAGCAGTTTCGTACAGGCCGACACCTACAATGAGCAGTTCTTC

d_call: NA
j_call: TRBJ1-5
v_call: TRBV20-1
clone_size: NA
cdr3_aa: CSASVGVGDQPQHF
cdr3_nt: TGCAGTGCTAGTGTGGGGGTTGGGGATCAGCCCCAGCATTTT

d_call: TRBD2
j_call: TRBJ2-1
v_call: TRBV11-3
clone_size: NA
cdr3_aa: CASSLGVAGNEQFF
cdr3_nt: TGTGCCAGCAGCTTAGGAGTAGCGGGCAATGAGCAGTTCTTC

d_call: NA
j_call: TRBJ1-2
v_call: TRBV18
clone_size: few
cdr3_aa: CASSPDSYGYTF
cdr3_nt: TGTGCCAGCTCACCGGACAGCTATGGCTACACCTTC

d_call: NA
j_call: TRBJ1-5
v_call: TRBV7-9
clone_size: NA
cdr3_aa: CASSGSGNQPQHF
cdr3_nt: TGTGCCAGCAGCGGCAGTGGGAATCAGCCCCAGCATTTT

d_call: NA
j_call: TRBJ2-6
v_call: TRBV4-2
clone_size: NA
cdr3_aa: CASSFWGSSGANVLTF
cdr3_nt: TGTGCCAGCAGCTTTTGGGGATCCTCTGGGGCCAACGTCCTGACTTTC

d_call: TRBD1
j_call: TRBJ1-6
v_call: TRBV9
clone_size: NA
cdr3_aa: CASGLDRENSPLHF
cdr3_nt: TGTGCCAGCGGATTAGACAGGGAGAATTCACCCCTCCACTTT

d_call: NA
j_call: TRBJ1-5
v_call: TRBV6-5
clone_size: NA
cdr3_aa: CASSPPSQPQHF
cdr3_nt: TGTGCCAGCAGTCCCCCGAGTCAGCCCCAGCATTTT

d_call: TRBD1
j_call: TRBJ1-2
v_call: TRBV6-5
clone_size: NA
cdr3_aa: CASSYSTAPRTGWGYTF
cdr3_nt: TGTGCCAGCAGTTACTCTACCGCTCCTCGGACAGGTTGGGGCTACACCTTC

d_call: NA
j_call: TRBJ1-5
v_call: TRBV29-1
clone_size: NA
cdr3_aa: CSVEEGNQPQHF
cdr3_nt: TGCAGCGTTGAAGAGGGAAATCAGCCCCAGCATTTT

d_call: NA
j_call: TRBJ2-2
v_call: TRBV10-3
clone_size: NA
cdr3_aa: CAISATGNTGELFF
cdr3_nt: TGTGCCATCAGTGCAACAGGGAACACCGGGGAGCTGTTTTTT

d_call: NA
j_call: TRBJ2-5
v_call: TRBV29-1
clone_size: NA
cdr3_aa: CSAAWIEETQYF
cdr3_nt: TGCAGCGCTGCCTGGATAGAAGAGACCCAGTACTTC

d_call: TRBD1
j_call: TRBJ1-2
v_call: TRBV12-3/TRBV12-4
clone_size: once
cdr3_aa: CASSGRQGGTGYTF
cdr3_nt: TGTGCCAGCTCCGGGCGTCAGGGGGGCACTGGCTACACCTTC

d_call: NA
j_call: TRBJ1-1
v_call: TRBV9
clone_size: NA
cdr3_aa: CASSPLNGGDFEAFF
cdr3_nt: TGTGCCAGCAGCCCTCTCAATGGGGGGGACTTTGAAGCTTTCTTT

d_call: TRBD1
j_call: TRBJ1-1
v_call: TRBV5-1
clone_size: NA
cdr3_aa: CASSMGQGIRSTEAFF
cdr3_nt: TGCGCCAGCAGCATGGGACAGGGTATTCGGAGCACTGAAGCTTTCTTT

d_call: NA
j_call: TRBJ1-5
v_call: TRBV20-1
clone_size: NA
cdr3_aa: CSASFGDQPQHF
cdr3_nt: TGCAGTGCTAGTTTCGGCGATCAGCCCCAGCATTTT

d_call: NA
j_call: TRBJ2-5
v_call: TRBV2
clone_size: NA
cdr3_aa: CASSSTVYQETQYF
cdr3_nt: TGTGCCAGCAGTTCCACAGTGTACCAAGAGACCCAGTACTTC

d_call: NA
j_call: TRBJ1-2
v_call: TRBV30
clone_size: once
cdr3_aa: CAWTPVEGGYTF
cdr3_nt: TGTGCCTGGACTCCAGTAGAGGGTGGCTACACCTTC